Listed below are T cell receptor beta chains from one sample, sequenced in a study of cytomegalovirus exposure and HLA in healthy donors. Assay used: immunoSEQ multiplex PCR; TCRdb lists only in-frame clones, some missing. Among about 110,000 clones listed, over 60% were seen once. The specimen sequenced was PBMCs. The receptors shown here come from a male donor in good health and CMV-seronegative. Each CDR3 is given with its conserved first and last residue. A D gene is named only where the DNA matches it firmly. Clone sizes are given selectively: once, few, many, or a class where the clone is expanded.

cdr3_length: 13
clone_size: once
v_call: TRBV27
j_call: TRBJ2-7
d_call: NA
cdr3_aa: CASSVAETYEQYF
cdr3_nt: TGTGCCAGCAGTGTAGCGGAAACCTACGAGCAGTACTTC

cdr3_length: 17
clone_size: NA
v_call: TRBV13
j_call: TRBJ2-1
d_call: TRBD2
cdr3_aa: CASSLSLGLGSYNEQFF
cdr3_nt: TGTGCCAGCAGCTTGAGTTTGGGACTAGGATCCTACAATGAGCAGTTCTTC

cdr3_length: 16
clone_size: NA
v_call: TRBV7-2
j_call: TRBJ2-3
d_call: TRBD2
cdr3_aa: CASSLAFGTSGITQYF
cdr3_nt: TGTGCCAGCAGCTTAGCATTCGGGACTAGCGGGATTACGCAGTATTTT

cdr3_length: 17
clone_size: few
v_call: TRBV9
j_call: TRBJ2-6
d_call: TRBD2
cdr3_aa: CASSVVAGPSGANVLTF
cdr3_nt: TGTGCCAGCAGCGTAGTAGCGGGCCCCTCTGGGGCCAACGTCCTGACTTTC

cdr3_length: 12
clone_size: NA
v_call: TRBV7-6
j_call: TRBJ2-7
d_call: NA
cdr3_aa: CASSPAASEQYF
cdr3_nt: TGTGCCAGCAGTCCCGCGGCGAGCGAGCAGTACTTC

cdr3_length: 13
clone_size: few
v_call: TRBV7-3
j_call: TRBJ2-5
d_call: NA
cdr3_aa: CASSLEGRETQYF
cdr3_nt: TGTGCCAGCAGCTTAGAGGGAAGGGAGACCCAGTACTTC

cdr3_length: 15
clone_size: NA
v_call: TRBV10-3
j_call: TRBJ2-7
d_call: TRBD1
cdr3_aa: CAISVGTGVTGEQYF
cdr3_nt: TGTGCCATCAGTGTCGGGACAGGGGTAACTGGCGAGCAGTACTTC

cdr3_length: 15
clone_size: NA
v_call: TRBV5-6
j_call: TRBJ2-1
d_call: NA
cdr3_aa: CASSRIRTAHNEQFF
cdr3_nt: TGTGCCAGCAGCCGAATTAGGACAGCCCACAATGAGCAGTTCTTC

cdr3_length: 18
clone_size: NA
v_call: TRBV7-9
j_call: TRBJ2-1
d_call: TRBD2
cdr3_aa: CASSPRTSGSLGDNEQFF
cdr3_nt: TGTGCCAGCAGCCCCAGAACTAGCGGCTCCCTAGGTGATAATGAGCAGTTCTTC

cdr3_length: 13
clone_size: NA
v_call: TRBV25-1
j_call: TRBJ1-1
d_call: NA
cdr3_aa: CASSGGANTEAFF
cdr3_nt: TGTGCCAGCAGTGGGGGAGCGAACACTGAAGCTTTCTTT

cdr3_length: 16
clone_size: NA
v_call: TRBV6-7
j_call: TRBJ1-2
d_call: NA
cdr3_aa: CAARGAGHPANYGYTF
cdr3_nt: TGTGCCGCCCGAGGCGCAGGGCACCCAGCTAACTATGGCTACACCTTC

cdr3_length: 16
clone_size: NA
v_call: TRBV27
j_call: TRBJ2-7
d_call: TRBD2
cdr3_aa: CASSLSATSGFYEQYF
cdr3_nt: TGTGCCAGCAGTTTATCAGCGACTAGCGGCTTCTACGAGCAGTACTTC

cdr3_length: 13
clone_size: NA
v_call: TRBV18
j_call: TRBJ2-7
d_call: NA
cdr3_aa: CASSPGAIAEQYF
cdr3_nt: TGTGCCAGCTCGCCTGGGGCCATCGCCGAGCAGTACTTC

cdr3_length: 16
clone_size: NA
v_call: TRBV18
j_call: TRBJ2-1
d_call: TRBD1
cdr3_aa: CASSPSGQGIHNEQFF
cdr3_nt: TGTGCCAGCTCACCCTCGGGACAGGGGATTCACAATGAGCAGTTCTTC